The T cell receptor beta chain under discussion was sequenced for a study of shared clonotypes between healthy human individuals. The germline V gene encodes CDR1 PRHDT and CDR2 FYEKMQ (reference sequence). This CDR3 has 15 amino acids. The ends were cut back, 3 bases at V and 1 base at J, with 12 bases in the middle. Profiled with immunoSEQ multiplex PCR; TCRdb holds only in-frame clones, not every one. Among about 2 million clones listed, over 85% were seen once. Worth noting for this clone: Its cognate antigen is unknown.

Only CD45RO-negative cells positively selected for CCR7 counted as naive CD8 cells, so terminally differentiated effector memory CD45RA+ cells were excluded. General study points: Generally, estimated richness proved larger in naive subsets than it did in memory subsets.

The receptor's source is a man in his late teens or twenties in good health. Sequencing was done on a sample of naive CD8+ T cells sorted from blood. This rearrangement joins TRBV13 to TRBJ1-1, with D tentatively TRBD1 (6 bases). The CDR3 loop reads CASSFTGTSNTEAFF. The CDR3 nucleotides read TGTGCCAGCAGCTTTACCGGGACATCGAACACTGAAGCTTTCTTT.